This T cell receptor beta chain originates from a study of T cell responses to AZD1222 COVID-19 vaccine. Findings and caveats of the study: Nearly half of unique spike-specific TCRs reportedly avoided B.1.351 and B.1.1.7 mutated regions.

Only in-frame clones appear in the TCRdb table, and some are missing; sequencing was by immunoSEQ multiplex PCR. This sample has 95,000 to 100,000 clones, with around nine tenths found just once. V was clipped by 6 bases and J by 5 bases, with 13 bases between them. In germline, CDR1 is SQVTM, CDR2 ANQGSEA. The CDR3 has 13 residues. As to this clone: Its antigen is currently unknown.

The sample here was peripheral blood, taken 28 days after the second AZD1222 dose. The chain carries TRBV29-1 and TRBJ2-2, with D perhaps TRBD1 (5 bases). The TCR sequence derives from an adult who received the AZD1222 COVID-19 vaccine. The CDR3 loop is CSVSTAGTGELFF. The DNA for the CDR3 is TGCAGCGTGTCGACAGCTGGGACCGGGGAGCTGTTTTTT.